The subject of this entry is one TCR beta chain. Its antigen is undetermined. The data stem from a study of T cells after yellow fever vaccination. Turning to the study itself: The SMART-Seq v4 Ultra Low Input method served to prepare the low-cell-number fractions.

Regarding the study as a whole: Primary-vaccination clones mostly resurfaced post-booster (around 96% CD4, approximately 89% CD8).

The CDR3 is 13 residues long. Per the germline V gene, CDR1 is SGHDT and CDR2 is YYEEEE. Trimming cost V 4 bases and J 7 bases, with 14 bases left between them. A universal primer site and UMIs were added as TCR cDNA was made by 5'RACE template switching. TCRdb independently ran MiXCR on the 5' RACE reads; one entry per CDR3 protein. This sample has around 340,000 distinct CDR3 sequences, with around an eighth found just once. The chain couples TRBV5-6 to TRBJ1-1, with D uncertain. Sequences were derived from CD4+ T cells sorted from PBMCs, sampled 15 days after the yellow fever booster vaccination. The TCR was taken from a man aged 18 to 30 who received the YFV17D yellow fever vaccine. In nucleotides, the CDR3 is TGTGCCAGCAGCCAGACCCTCCGCGGTGAAGCTTTCTTT. This sequence encodes CASSQTLRGEAFF.